The present T cell receptor beta chain was sequenced within a study of blood T cell repertoires in COVID-19. About the research overall: COVID-19 samples collected from the United States, Italy and Spain covered acute and convalescent phases. From T cells, B-cell-depleted T cells, or PBMCs came the material, which was cDNA or gDNA.

Per the study methods: It was from reference gene primer amplification that nucleated cell counts were estimated. Sequencing used immunoSEQ multiplex PCR; TCRdb keeps in-frame clones, though not all of them. The D gene and trimming were derived from the DNA, and the V and J assignments and clone size from that table. The data contain around 91,000 clones, about four fifths of them seen just once; the ten biggest clones take up roughly 18%. This TCR derives from a woman at least 80 years old with active or convalescent COVID-19. The sample was peripheral blood.

The DNA for the CDR3 is TGTGCCAGCAGTTTGGGGACAGGGGGTCGCAACTATGGCTACACCTTC. This encodes CASSLGTGGRNYGYTF. The V call is TRBV28, the J call TRBJ1-2; 11 nucleotides align to TRBD1. This CDR3 comprises 16 residues. With V trimmed by 3 bases and J by 2 bases, 5 bases remained unmatched. Germline values: CDR1 MDHEN, CDR2 SYDVKM.